A selection of T cell receptor beta chains follows, all from one sample in a study of cytomegalovirus exposure and HLA in healthy donors. The table came from immunoSEQ multiplex PCR; TCRdb's copy has only in-frame clones and leaves some out. Here the sample spans around 180,000 clones, 70% to 80% being singletons. The sample was PBMCs. The receptors stem from a man in his 60s in good health and CMV-seronegative. Both conserved end residues are part of each CDR3. Fields, in order: V gene, J gene, CDR3 protein.

v_call: TRBV19; j_call: TRBJ2-6; cdr3_aa: CASTQLPPGLASGANVLTF
v_call: TRBV5-1; j_call: TRBJ2-1; cdr3_aa: CASPQGGSYNEQFF
v_call: TRBV25-1; j_call: TRBJ1-2; cdr3_aa: CASSESGQNYGYPF
v_call: TRBV5-1; j_call: TRBJ2-5; cdr3_aa: CASSLGQKETQYF
v_call: TRBV4-1; j_call: TRBJ1-2; cdr3_aa: CASSPRTGLYGYTF
v_call: TRBV10-3; j_call: TRBJ2-6; cdr3_aa: CATTGTGDSGANVLTF
v_call: TRBV7-2; j_call: TRBJ2-7; cdr3_aa: CASSKYGQGTYEQYF
v_call: TRBV18; j_call: TRBJ1-1; cdr3_aa: CASSPTRRQGAITEAFF
v_call: TRBV7-8; j_call: TRBJ1-5; cdr3_aa: CASSLGRLGGMSQPQHF
v_call: TRBV5-4; j_call: TRBJ2-5; cdr3_aa: CASSLAGDASGETQYF
v_call: TRBV28; j_call: TRBJ1-2; cdr3_aa: CASSLSGAYGYPF
v_call: TRBV6-1; j_call: TRBJ1-2; cdr3_aa: CASSEALGQAGYGYTF
v_call: TRBV2; j_call: TRBJ2-7; cdr3_aa: CASSARSSYEQYF
v_call: TRBV19; j_call: TRBJ1-5; cdr3_aa: CASRYMGQSNQPQHF
v_call: TRBV5-4; j_call: TRBJ1-1; cdr3_aa: CASSPGGRSTEAFF
v_call: TRBV13; j_call: TRBJ1-6; cdr3_aa: CASSPRSSYNSPLHF
v_call: TRBV5-6; j_call: TRBJ2-7; cdr3_aa: CASSLGTSGPYEQYF
v_call: TRBV7-8; j_call: TRBJ1-1; cdr3_aa: CASSLAVAGRTEAFF
v_call: TRBV9; j_call: TRBJ2-7; cdr3_aa: CASSVGSRGLAEQYF
v_call: TRBV18; j_call: TRBJ1-2; cdr3_aa: CASSPEAGPNYGYTF
v_call: TRBV2; j_call: TRBJ1-1; cdr3_aa: CASSAPSTGISEAFF
v_call: TRBV18; j_call: TRBJ1-1; cdr3_aa: CASSRGGVGVTEAFF
v_call: TRBV5-1; j_call: TRBJ2-2; cdr3_aa: CASSLGGGSVTGELFF
v_call: TRBV12-5; j_call: TRBJ1-1; cdr3_aa: CASVRGVMNTEAFF
v_call: TRBV10-3; j_call: TRBJ1-2; cdr3_aa: CATSPDRHLGYGYTF
v_call: TRBV5-1; j_call: TRBJ2-3; cdr3_aa: CASSEIGRVIGQYF
v_call: TRBV5-3; j_call: TRBJ2-7; cdr3_aa: CARSFALGDNEQYF
v_call: TRBV5-6; j_call: TRBJ2-7; cdr3_aa: CASSRLQGTYEQYF
v_call: TRBV6-5; j_call: TRBJ2-7; cdr3_aa: CASSYSRGRASYEQYF
v_call: TRBV2; j_call: TRBJ1-6; cdr3_aa: CASGTESSYNSPLHF
v_call: TRBV28; j_call: TRBJ1-2; cdr3_aa: CASSSRQGANYGYTF
v_call: TRBV19; j_call: TRBJ2-3; cdr3_aa: CASSIVTPSGSTDTQYF
v_call: TRBV28; j_call: TRBJ1-5; cdr3_aa: CASRRQGGFNQPQHF
v_call: TRBV19; j_call: TRBJ1-2; cdr3_aa: CASSGTGGNYGYTF
v_call: TRBV5-1; j_call: TRBJ2-2; cdr3_aa: CASSLTVTGELFF
v_call: TRBV19; j_call: TRBJ1-5; cdr3_aa: CASSTTFDRYSNQPQHF
v_call: TRBV19; j_call: TRBJ2-7; cdr3_aa: CASSELAGTGGYEQYF
v_call: TRBV18; j_call: TRBJ1-2; cdr3_aa: CASSRGQETNYGYTF
v_call: TRBV5-1; j_call: TRBJ2-7; cdr3_aa: CASSYRDRGDYEQYF
v_call: TRBV15; j_call: TRBJ1-1; cdr3_aa: CATSRGGTSEAFF
v_call: TRBV2; j_call: TRBJ2-1; cdr3_aa: CASRRGQGNEQFF
v_call: TRBV7-9; j_call: TRBJ2-5; cdr3_aa: CASSIGTRGSQETQYF
v_call: TRBV27; j_call: TRBJ2-7; cdr3_aa: CASSLGTSPRYEYF
v_call: TRBV11-2; j_call: TRBJ2-7; cdr3_aa: CASSYPGTGAYEQYF
v_call: TRBV28; j_call: TRBJ1-2; cdr3_aa: CASGPRGYTF
v_call: TRBV9; j_call: TRBJ2-7; cdr3_aa: CASSVEAGGPYEQYF
v_call: TRBV4-1; j_call: TRBJ1-5; cdr3_aa: CASSQEGQGVGNQPQHF
v_call: TRBV5-6; j_call: TRBJ1-1; cdr3_aa: CASSLVGRTVGEAFF
v_call: TRBV12-2; j_call: TRBJ2-3; cdr3_aa: CASRLASASGTQLYTEIHADTQYF
v_call: TRBV10-2; j_call: TRBJ2-7; cdr3_aa: CASGKPQGASYEQYF
v_call: TRBV7-2; j_call: TRBJ2-1; cdr3_aa: CASSIWTSGSNEQFF
v_call: TRBV7-9; j_call: TRBJ1-1; cdr3_aa: CASSLAQGGEAFF
v_call: TRBV5-1; j_call: TRBJ1-1; cdr3_aa: CASSFDQGGMNTEAFF
v_call: TRBV5-1; j_call: TRBJ2-2; cdr3_aa: CASSSQGGTGELFF
v_call: TRBV2; j_call: TRBJ1-5; cdr3_aa: CASNGGGGNQPQHF
v_call: TRBV6-6; j_call: TRBJ1-2; cdr3_aa: CASSYVGGYTF
v_call: TRBV10-3; j_call: TRBJ1-1; cdr3_aa: CAITETQGNTEAFF
v_call: TRBV5-6; j_call: TRBJ2-7; cdr3_aa: CASSNSDYEQYF